These 11 T cell receptor beta chains were sequenced from one sample in a study of blood T cell repertoires in COVID-19. Profiling relied on immunoSEQ multiplex PCR, and the TCRdb table lists in-frame clones only, not all of them. Found here are under 450,000 clones, approximately 88% of them singletons; the top ten hold around an eighth. The sequenced material came from peripheral blood. The receptors were sampled from a woman aged 45-65 years with COVID-19, enrolled during active disease.

V usage is TRBV6-5 and J usage is TRBJ2-3; tentatively, D is TRBD1 (6 bases). CDR1 is MNHEY, CDR2 SVGAGI, per germline. Trimming removed 7 bases from V and 2 bases from J, with 10 bases in between. This CDR3 comprises 13 residues. The CDR3 reads CASIGTTTDTQYF. In DNA, the CDR3 is TGTGCCAGCATAGGGACAACCACAGATACGCAGTATTTT.

The gene calls are TRBV5-1 and TRBJ1-2, with TRBD1 identical over 9 bases. The CDR3 is 15 residues long. With V trimmed by 0 bases and J by 6 bases, 6 bases remained unmatched. Germline V CDR1 and CDR2: SGHRS, YFSETQ. CDR3 sequence (DNA): TGCGCCAGCAGCTTGGCCGGGGACAGGGAGGATGGCTACACCTTC. Amino acid sequence: CASSLAGDREDGYTF.

The chain employs TRBV18 and TRBJ2-7; no definite D call. CDR3 length equals 13 residues. Germline loops: CDR1 KGHSH, CDR2 LQKENI. V lost 6 bases to trimming and J lost 3 bases, with 12 bases between them. CDR3 sequence: CASSLDKNYEQYF. In DNA, the CDR3 is TGTGCCAGCTCCCTTGACAAAAACTACGAGCAGTACTTC.

The chain carries TRBV7-2 and TRBJ1-3, with D unclear. CDR3 size: 15 residues. V lost 4 bases and J 8 bases, leaving 18 bases between the germline ends. The germline V gene has CDR1 SGHTA and CDR2 FQGNSA. In DNA, the CDR3 is TGTGCCAGCAGCTCGACCTCCGGGAGGGTAGACACCATATATTTT. Translated: CASSSTSGRVDTIYF.

The genes are TRBV11-2 and TRBJ2-7, with 12 bases lining up with TRBD2. Germline V gene lookup returns CDR1 SGHAT and CDR2 FQNNGV. V lost 5 bases to trimming and J lost 2 bases; unmatched junction nucleotides: 7. The CDR3 contains 16 residues. DNA for the CDR3: TGTGCCAGCAGCCTTAATCCTAGCGGGGGGGCCTACGAGCAGTACTTC. This sequence encodes CASSLNPSGGAYEQYF. The full variable domain, in which reference TRBV11-2 and TRBJ2-7 provide the parts outside the CDR3, is EAGVAQSPRYKIIEKRQSVAFWCNPISGHATLYWYQQILGQGPKLLIQFQNNGVVDDSQLPKDRFSAERLKGVDSTLKIQPAKLEDSAVYLCASSLNPSGGAYEQYFGPGTRLTVT.

The V call is TRBV19, the J call TRBJ1-5, with TRBD1 matching over 7 bases. CDR1 LNHDA and CDR2 SQIVND come from the germline V gene (reference sequence). With V trimmed by 5 bases and J by 2 bases, 3 bases remained unmatched. This CDR3 is 14 amino acids long. CDR3 region: CASSVTGGNQPQHF. CDR3 bases: TGTGCCAGTAGTGTTACAGGGGGCAATCAGCCCCAGCATTTT.

The chain recombines TRBV19 with TRBJ2-6, with TRBD1 as a possible D gene (6 bases). Germline lookup yields CDR1 LNHDA and CDR2 SQIVND (reference sequence). The V gene lost 5 bases and the J gene lost 0 bases, with 8 bases spanning the gap. The CDR3 loop spans 15 amino acids. CDR3 nucleotide sequence: TGTGCCAGTAGTTCAGGGGTCTCTGGGGCCAACGTCCTGACTTTC. It codes for CASSSGVSGANVLTF.

The rearrangement uses TRBV5-1 and TRBJ1-1; TRBD1 matches at 7 bases. Germline CDR1 is SGHRS and CDR2 is YFSETQ. This CDR3 has 14 residues. Germline trimming cut 4 bases from V and 0 bases from J; bases unmatched to any gene: 3. This CDR3 is CASSPQGLNTEAFF. CDR3 nucleotides: TGCGCCAGCAGCCCACAGGGGTTGAACACTGAAGCTTTCTTT.

The chain employs TRBV18 and TRBJ2-3; D is uncertain. Trimming took off 3 bases at V and 7 bases at J, with 8 bases between the two ends. Per germline, CDR1 KGHSH and CDR2 LQKENI. This CDR3 has 12 residues. The CDR3 bases are TGTGCCAGCTCACCTCGAGGAAATACGCAGTATTTT. It specifies CASSPRGNTQYF.

This clone was found once. The chain's CDR3 is CASSITGAGANVLTF. DNA of the CDR3: TGCGCCAGCAGCATCACAGGGGCTGGGGCCAACGTCCTGACTTTC. The V call is TRBV5-1, the J call TRBJ2-6; 7 bases fit TRBD1. Germline CDR1 reads SGHRS; CDR2 reads YFSETQ. The CDR3 runs to 15 residues. The V segment lost 4 bases and the J segment 2 bases; nucleotides outside the gene matches: 3.

The CDR3 region is CASSLPAGSQYEQYF. CDR3 sequence (DNA): TGTGCCAGCAGCCTTCCAGCGGGCAGCCAATACGAGCAGTACTTC. This sequence joins TRBV7-8 and TRBJ2-7, with D possibly being TRBD2 (6 bases). Between the trimmed V and J ends, which lost 5 bases and 4 bases, there was a span of 18 bases. The length of the CDR3 is 15 residues. The germline V gene has CDR1 SGHVS and CDR2 FQNEAQ.